This T cell receptor (beta chain) was obtained from a study of cytomegalovirus exposure and HLA in healthy donors. Study-wide points: Among immune exposure information, only CMV serostatus was available.

V was pared by 8 bases and J by 4 bases, with 20 bases between. Germline V CDR1 and CDR2: MNHEY, SVGAGI. This CDR3 contains 15 residues. PCR was performed using 60 Vbeta and 13 Jbeta primers. Clones were sequenced by immunoSEQ multiplex PCR, and TCRdb holds only the in-frame ones, with some missing. The sample lists some 100,000 clones; roughly 75% were seen once. Comments on this clone: Its antigen is undetermined.

This sequence originates from a male donor in good health and CMV-seropositive. The sequencing sample was made of PBMCs. The chain has TRBV6-5 and TRBJ2-5, with D perhaps TRBD2 (7 bases). CDR3 in amino acids: CASRLDWGGGETQYF. CDR3 nucleotide sequence: TGTGCCAGCCGCCTCGACTGGGGGGGCGGAGAGACCCAGTACTTC.